This TCR beta chain stems from a study of T-cell reconstitution after alpha-beta-depleted transplantation in children. The trim removed 1 base at V and 4 bases at J, leaving 6 bases unmatched. The V gene's germline CDR1 is SGHTA and CDR2 FQGNSA. This CDR3 has 15 residues. Unique molecular identifiers were used in preparing the TCRbeta library. TCRdb itself ran the PCR reads through MiXCR, one entry per CDR3 protein. The sample includes some 600,000 distinct CDR3 sequences, approximately 16% of them seen just once. This receptor was identified in a human donor who donated a stem cell graft to a child with acute myeloid leukemia. Source: PBMCs from the stem cell graft donor, taken from the stem cell graft. The chain has TRBV7-2 and TRBJ2-5; 7 bases are a match to TRBD2. The CDR3 protein is CASSLGVREGETQYF. Written as DNA, the CDR3 is TGTGCCAGCAGCTTAGGCGTTAGGGAGGGAGAGACCCAGTACTTC.